This T cell receptor (beta chain) was captured in a study of graft-versus-host responses after intestinal transplantation. About the research overall: Among the recipients, transplants were multivisceral, liver-intestinal, or isolated intestinal.

TCRdb's copy holds only in-frame clones and misses some; the assay was immunoSEQ multiplex PCR. The sample has some 41,000 clones; over 85% are singletons. The ends were cut back, 3 bases at V and 6 bases at J, with 2 bases in the middle. This CDR3 region has 11 residues. Germline V CDR1 and CDR2: MNHNS, SASEGT. The chain links TRBV6-1 to TRBJ2-2; D is uncertain. This TCR derives from a human patient who received an intestinal transplant, so some T cells may come from the graft donor. Sequencing was performed on PBMCs, taken 267 days after transplant. The CDR3, as DNA: TGTGCCAGCAGTGACGCCGGGGAGCTGTTTTTT. As protein: CASSDAGELFF.